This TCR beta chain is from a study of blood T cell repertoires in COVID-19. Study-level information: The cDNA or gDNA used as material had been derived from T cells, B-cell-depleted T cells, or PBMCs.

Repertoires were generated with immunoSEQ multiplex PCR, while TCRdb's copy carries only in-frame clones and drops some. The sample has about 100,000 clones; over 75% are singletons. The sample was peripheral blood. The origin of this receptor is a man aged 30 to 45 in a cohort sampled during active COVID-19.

The CDR3 is CASSVPGQSSPLHF. The CDR3 nucleotides read TGTGCCAGCAGCGTACCGGGACAGAGTTCACCCCTCCACTTT. The chain combines TRBV11-2 with TRBJ1-6; TRBD1 matches at 7 bases. CDR1 and CDR2 from the germline V gene are SGHAT and FQNNGV. Losses at the gene ends were 5 bases for V and 9 bases for J; bases not matched to a gene: 7. The CDR3 is 14 amino acids. Using reference TRBV11-2 and TRBJ1-6 for the parts outside the CDR3, the full variable domain is EAGVAQSPRYKIIEKRQSVAFWCNPISGHATLYWYQQILGQGPKLLIQFQNNGVVDDSQLPKDRFSAERLKGVDSTLKIQPAKLEDSAVYLCASSVPGQSSPLHFGNGTRLTVT.